These 30 T cell receptor beta chains came from one sample sequenced in a study of siplizumab effects on memory and regulatory T cells. Method: immunoSEQ multiplex PCR; TCRdb's copy keeps in-frame clones and lacks some. The sample gives about 110,000 clones, around 90% of which show up once; about 0.75% is in the top ten. Sequenced material: Tregs sorted from blood. The receptors come from a human donor in good health.

This clone was observed at least ten times. This chain links TRBV25-1 with TRBJ1-4, with 9 bases identical to TRBD1. Trimming at V came to 5 bases and at J to 5 bases, leaving 3 bases not matched to a gene. The CDR3 sequence is 14 residues long. Germline assignment: CDR1 MGHDK and CDR2 SYGVNS. CDR3: CASSRTGENEKLFF. The CDR3 nucleotides are TGTGCCAGCAGTAGGACAGGGGAGAATGAAAAACTGTTTTTT.

This chain links TRBV4-2 with TRBJ1-6; 9 bases match TRBD1. Trimming cost V 0 bases and J 7 bases; bases outside gene matches: 10. Germline V gene sequence: CDR1 LGHNA, CDR2 YNFKEQ. The CDR3 has 18 residues. The CDR3 nucleotides are TGTGCCAGCAGCCAAGAGGGGGGACAGGGTATGAGAAATTCACCCCTCCACTTT. Translated, it gives CASSQEGGQGMRNSPLHF.

A remark on this clone: At one end the junction does not follow the germline gene, possibly because of a read error. The rearrangement joins TRBV19 to TRBJ2-5, with TRBD1 matching 7 bases. The CDR3 length is 12 residues. Germline V gene sequence: CDR1 LNHDA, CDR2 SQIVND (reference sequence). The CDR3 here is CAGRQGLETQYF. The CDR3 DNA reads as TGTGCCGGTAGACAGGGATTGGAGACCCAGTACTTC.

A word on this clone: The junction departs from germline at one end; a sequencing error may be responsible. This rearrangement joins TRBV6-5 to TRBJ1-6; D is unclear. In germline, CDR1 is MNHEY, CDR2 SVGAGI. This CDR3 is built from 15 residues. DNA of the CDR3: TGTGCCAGCAGCTACTCACAGCCTTATAATTCACCCCTCCACTTT. It specifies CASSYSQPYNSPLHF.

The chain is built from TRBV30 and TRBJ2-4; D is undetermined. The CDR3 spans 13 residues. Germline CDR1 reads GTSNPN; CDR2 reads SVGIG (reference sequence). V shed 1 base and J shed 1 base, with 5 bases lying between them. As DNA, the CDR3 is TGTGCCTGGAGTGGATGGGCCAAAAACATTCAGTACTTC. Translation: CAWSGWAKNIQYF.

The chain combines TRBV5-4 with TRBJ1-6, with TRBD1 identical over 7 bases. The germline V gene has CDR1 SGHNT and CDR2 YYREEE (reference sequence). Trimming removed 4 bases from V and 6 bases from J; junction bases left unmatched: 4. The CDR3 runs 14 residues. CDR3 sequence reads: CASSRRDSNSPLHF. DNA of the CDR3: TGTGCCAGCAGCCGCCGGGACAGTAATTCACCCCTCCACTTT. The variable domain in full, with the rest retrieved from reference TRBV5-4 and TRBJ1-6, is ETGVTQSPTHLIKTRGQQVTLRCSSQSGHNTVSWYQQALGQGPQFIFQYYREEENGRGNFPPRFSGLQFPNYSSELNVNALELDDSALYLCASSRRDSNSPLHFGNGTRLTVT.

The chain links TRBV5-6 to TRBJ1-1; D gene uncertain. The V end was cut by 0 bases, the J end by 9 bases, with 12 bases between. CDR1 is SGHDT, CDR2 YYEEEE, per germline. The CDR3 runs 13 residues. The CDR3: CASSLGKDRQAFF. CDR3 nucleotides: TGTGCCAGCAGCTTGGGAAAGGATCGACAAGCTTTCTTT.

This clone was detected a few times. This sequence joins TRBV10-3 and TRBJ2-1; D gene ambiguous. The V end was cut by 10 bases, the J end by 9 bases, with 34 bases between. Germline V gives CDR1 ENHRY, CDR2 SYGVKD. The CDR3 has 18 residues. The CDR3 is CATRGASVDARPRAEQFF. The DNA of the CDR3 is TGTGCCACCCGAGGTGCTTCCGTGGATGCGAGGCCTCGTGCTGAGCAGTTCTTC.

The chain uses TRBV7-8 and TRBJ1-5; no firm D call. Germline assignment: CDR1 SGHVS and CDR2 FQNEAQ. Trimming pared 1 base from V and 2 bases from J, leaving 12 bases between. This CDR3 comprises 16 residues. In DNA form, the CDR3 reads TGTGCCAGCAGCTTAGAGGTCTTCAGCCGCAATCAGCCCCAGCATTTT. It codes for CASSLEVFSRNQPQHF.

CDR3 bases: TGTGCCTGGAGTAGGGGAGTAACGTCCGAAGCTTTCTTT. Its protein is CAWSRGVTSEAFF. The chain combines TRBV30 with TRBJ1-1; weak D call: TRBD1 (5 bases). Germline assignment: CDR1 GTSNPN and CDR2 SVGIG (reference sequence). The CDR3 totals 13 residues. The V end was cut by 2 bases, the J end by 8 bases, with 15 bases between.

This chain links TRBV6-5 with TRBJ2-1; 15 bases align to TRBD2. The CDR3 is 14 residues long. Trimming at V came to 7 bases and at J to 9 bases, leaving 4 bases not matched to a gene. CDR1 and CDR2 (germline): MNHEY, SVGAGI. CDR3 DNA sequence: TGTGCCAGCACGGGACTAGCGGGAGGTTCTGAGCAGTTCTTC. Its protein product is CASTGLAGGSEQFF.

The chain combines TRBV2 with TRBJ2-4; 9 nucleotides agree with TRBD2. The length of the CDR3 is 17 residues. Germline assignment: CDR1 SNHLY and CDR2 FYNNEI. After removal of 7 bases from V and 6 bases from J, the junction contained 16 bases not matched to a gene. The CDR3 reads CASTSTTAGGLVNIQYF. As DNA, the CDR3 is TGTGCCAGCACCTCCACCACGGCGGGAGGGCTTGTAAACATTCAGTACTTC.

This chain connects TRBV18 to TRBJ2-2; 8 bases are shared with TRBD1. The CDR3 is 15 residues long. Looked up from germline, CDR1 is KGHSH and CDR2 is LQKENI. J gave up 5 bases and V 4 bases, and 6 bases lay outside the gene matches. CDR3 DNA: TGTGCCAGCTCACGACAGGGGAGCCTGACCGGGGAGCTGTTTTTT. It is translated as CASSRQGSLTGELFF. The full variable domain, completed using reference TRBV18 and TRBJ2-2, is NAGVMQNPRHLVRRRGQEARLRCSPMKGHSHVYWYRQLPEEGLKFMVYLQKENIIDESGMPKERFSAEFPKEGPSILRIQQVVRGDSAAYFCASSRQGSLTGELFFGEGSRLTVL.

The V call is TRBV12-5, the J call TRBJ2-7, with 9 bases fitting TRBD2. The CDR3 covers 16 residues. Per germline, CDR1 LGHNT and CDR2 FRNRAP. The J segment lost 6 bases and the V segment lost 0 bases, leaving 9 bases of the junction unmatched. CDR3 in amino acids: CASGLVNTGTSREQYF. Written as DNA, the CDR3 is TGTGCTAGTGGTTTGGTCAACACCGGGACTAGCCGCGAGCAGTACTTC. Combining the CDR3 with reference TRBV12-5 and TRBJ2-7 gives the whole variable domain DARVTQTPRHKVTEMGQEVTMRCQPILGHNTVFWYRQTMMQGLELLAYFRNRAPLDDSGMPKDRFSAEMPDATLATLKIQPSEPRDSAVYFCASGLVNTGTSREQYFGPGTRLTVT.

V gene TRBV5-1 combines with J gene TRBJ2-5; possible D gene TRBD1, 6 bases. Gene TRBJ2-7 matches the end of the DNA better, so the J call may be wrong. The CDR3 contains 14 residues. Germline CDR1 is SGHRS and CDR2 is YFSETQ. The DNA for the CDR3 is TGCGCCAGCACCCGGAGCAGGGGCAACAACGAGCAGTACTTC. Translated: CASTRSRGNNEQYF.

The chain employs TRBV7-2 and TRBJ2-1; D unclear. Trimming took off 4 bases at V and 6 bases at J, with 16 bases between the two ends. Looked up from germline, CDR1 is SGHTA and CDR2 is FQGNSA. CDR3 length equals 15 residues. This CDR3 is CASSSQYGGTNEQFF. The CDR3, as DNA: TGTGCCAGCAGCTCCCAATACGGCGGTACCAATGAGCAGTTCTTC.

The sample holds a few counts of this clone. The chain combines TRBV27 with TRBJ2-3, with D perhaps TRBD2 (6 bases). The CDR3 loop spans 14 amino acids. Germline V gene sequence: CDR1 MNHEY, CDR2 SMNVEV (reference sequence). V shed 1 base and J shed 5 bases, with 10 bases lying between them. The CDR3 sequence: CASSLFGGRDTQYF. CDR3 DNA sequence: TGTGCCAGCAGTTTATTTGGAGGGAGAGATACGCAGTATTTT.

V gene TRBV6-1 combines with J gene TRBJ1-2, with D unresolved. The CDR3 totals 12 residues. The germline V and J ends were trimmed by 4 bases and 4 bases, with 7 bases remaining between them. Looked up from germline, CDR1 is MNHNS and CDR2 is SASEGT. The CDR3 region has the DNA TGTGCCAGCAGTGCAGACGGCTATGGCTACACCTTC. Its translation is CASSADGYGYTF.

This sequence joins TRBV11-2 and TRBJ2-7, with a weak D call TRBD2 (5 bases). Between the trimmed V and J ends, which lost 5 bases and 1 base, there was a span of 18 bases. The CDR3 contains 16 residues. In germline, CDR1 is SGHAT, CDR2 FQNNGV. CDR3 in amino acids: CASSARGLRTSYEQYF. Written as DNA, the CDR3 is TGTGCCAGCAGCGCCCGCGGACTGAGAACATCCTACGAGCAGTACTTC.

The gene calls are TRBV20-1 and TRBJ2-1; TRBD2 is a possible D gene (6 bases). Germline V gene data show CDR1 as DFQATT and CDR2 as SNEGSKA (reference sequence). The V end lost 7 bases, the J end lost 4 bases, and 8 bases lay between the germline ends. The CDR3 runs 11 residues. CDR3 amino acids: CSVAGYNEQFF. The CDR3, as DNA: TGCAGTGTTGCGGGATACAATGAGCAGTTCTTC.

The chain carries TRBV6-5 and TRBJ1-2; tentative D call: TRBD1 (5 bases). Trimming removed 6 bases from V and 3 bases from J, with 17 bases in between. The germline V gene has CDR1 MNHEY and CDR2 SVGAGI. The CDR3 covers 15 residues. CDR3 protein: CASRAPSAGHYGYTF. The CDR3 DNA follows: TGTGCCAGCAGGGCCCCTAGTGCAGGGCACTATGGCTACACCTTC.

The chain is built from TRBV7-2 and TRBJ2-1; 10 positions agree with TRBD1. The V and J ends lost 5 bases and 15 bases, in that order; junction bases with no gene match: 16. CDR1 is SGHTA and CDR2 is FQGNSA in the germline V gene. CDR3 size: 15 residues. The CDR3 spells CASSPGTGVLGRRFF. The DNA of the CDR3 is TGTGCCAGCAGCCCCGGGACAGGGGTGCTGGGTCGGCGGTTCTTC. Combining the CDR3 with reference TRBV7-2 and TRBJ2-1 gives the whole variable domain GAGVSQSPSNKVTEKGKDVELRCDPISGHTALYWYRQSLGQGLEFLIYFQGNSAPDKSGLPSDRFSAERTGGSVSTLTIQRTQQEDSAVYLCASSPGTGVLGRRFFGPGTRLTVL.

The gene calls are TRBV7-8 and TRBJ1-4; possible D gene TRBD1, 5 bases. The length of the CDR3 is 14 residues. The V end was cut by 5 bases, the J end by 8 bases, with 15 bases between. CDR1 and CDR2 (germline): SGHVS, FQNEAQ. The DNA of the CDR3 is TGTGCCAGCAGCGACCGGCTAAGGGACGAAAAACTGTTTTTT. Translation gives CASSDRLRDEKLFF. The entire variable domain, with the rest obtained from reference TRBV7-8 and TRBJ1-4, is as follows: GAGVSQSPRYKVAKRGQDVALRCDPISGHVSLFWYQQALGQGPEFLTYFQNEAQLDKSGLPSDRFFAERPEGSVSTLKIQRTQQEDSAVYLCASSDRLRDEKLFFGSGTQLSVL.

Only one count was recorded for this clone. The J gene is TRBJ1-5, the V gene TRBV4-1; 7 bases align to TRBD1. The CDR3 runs 16 residues. Germline CDR1 MGHRA, CDR2 YSYEKL. The trim removed 3 bases at V and 4 bases at J, leaving 9 bases unmatched. CDR3 region: CASSHRTGVENQPQHF. The CDR3 DNA follows: TGCGCCAGCAGCCACCGGACAGGCGTGGAAAATCAGCCCCAGCATTTT.

The genes are TRBV15 and TRBJ2-7, with TRBD2 identical over 7 bases. J gave up 3 bases and V 6 bases, and 8 bases lay outside the gene matches. The length of the CDR3 is 14 residues. Germline lookup yields CDR1 LNHNV and CDR2 YYDKDF (reference sequence). CDR3 DNA: TGTGCCACCAGGCGACTAGCCATTGACTACGAGCAGTACTTC. This gives the protein CATRRLAIDYEQYF.

The CDR3 DNA is TGTGCCAGCAGCGGTAGCGGGATGTTCTACAATGAGCAGTTCTTC. This translates into CASSGSGMFYNEQFF. J is TRBJ2-1 and V is TRBV9, with 8 bases lining up with TRBD2. The J segment lost 3 bases and the V segment lost 3 bases, leaving 5 bases of the junction unmatched. The CDR3 contains 15 residues. From germline, CDR1 is SGDLS and CDR2 YYNGEE.

The CDR3 DNA reads as TGTGCCAGCAGCTTAAGGACAGGGCGTACTGAAGCTTTCTTT. It specifies CASSLRTGRTEAFF. V is TRBV7-9 and J is TRBJ1-1; TRBD1 aligns across 8 bases. Looked up from germline, CDR1 is SEHNR and CDR2 is FQNEAQ (reference sequence). With 2 bases clipped from V and 5 bases from J, the junction kept 4 bases outside the gene matches. The CDR3 is made up of 14 amino acids.

This chain links TRBV14 with TRBJ2-4; 8 bases align to TRBD1. Trimming took 1 base from V and 9 from J; bases not matched to a gene: 5. Germline CDR1 is SGHDN and CDR2 is FVKESK. This CDR3 is built from 14 residues. This chain's CDR3 is CASSQGGTGTIQYF. CDR3 DNA: TGTGCCAGCAGCCAAGGAGGGACAGGAACCATTCAGTACTTC.

The V gene is TRBV9, the J gene TRBJ1-4; 8 nucleotides match TRBD1. V dropped 3 bases and J dropped 6; count of bases not matched to a gene: 4. In germline, CDR1 is SGDLS, CDR2 YYNGEE. The CDR3 consists of 14 residues. As DNA, the CDR3 is TGTGCCAGCAGCGATGGACAGGGCTATGAAAAACTGTTTTTT. Protein product: CASSDGQGYEKLFF.

J is TRBJ1-5 and V is TRBV19; 7 positions agree with TRBD1. This CDR3 has 15 amino acids. Germline V gene lookup returns CDR1 LNHDA and CDR2 SQIVND (reference sequence). V trimming: 10 bases; J trimming: 3 bases; junction bases outside the gene matches: 12. The CDR3 protein is CATTGLQGFNQPQHF. Here the CDR3 DNA reads TGTGCCACCACAGGCTTACAGGGGTTCAATCAGCCCCAGCATTTT. Full variable domain (missing parts from reference TRBV19 and TRBJ1-5): DGGITQSPKYLFRKEGQNVTLSCEQNLNHDAMYWYRQDPGQGLRLIYYSQIVNDFQKGDIAEGYSVSREKKESFPLTVTSAQKNPTAFYLCATTGLQGFNQPQHFGDGTRLSIL.